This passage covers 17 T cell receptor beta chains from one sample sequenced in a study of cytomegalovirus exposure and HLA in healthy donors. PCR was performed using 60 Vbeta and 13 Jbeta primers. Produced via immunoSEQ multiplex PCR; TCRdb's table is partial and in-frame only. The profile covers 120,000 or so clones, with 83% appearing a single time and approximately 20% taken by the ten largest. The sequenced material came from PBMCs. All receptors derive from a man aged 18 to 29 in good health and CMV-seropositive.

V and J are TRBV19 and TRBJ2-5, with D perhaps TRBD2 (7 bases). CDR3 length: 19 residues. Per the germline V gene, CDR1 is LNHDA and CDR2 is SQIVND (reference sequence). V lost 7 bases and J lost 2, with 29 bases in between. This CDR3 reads CASTGEVGPGGLDQETQYF. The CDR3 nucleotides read TGTGCCAGTACGGGAGAGGTGGGTCCGGGGGGCCTGGATCAAGAGACCCAGTACTTC.

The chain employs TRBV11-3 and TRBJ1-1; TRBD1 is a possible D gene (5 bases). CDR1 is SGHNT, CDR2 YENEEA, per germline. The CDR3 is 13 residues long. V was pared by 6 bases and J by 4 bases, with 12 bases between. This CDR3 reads CASRGEGSTEAFF. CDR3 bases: TGTGCCAGCAGGGGGGAGGGAAGCACTGAAGCTTTCTTT.

The DNA for the CDR3 is TGTGCCAGCAATGACAGGGGGATAGTCTATGGCTACACCTTC. Encoded protein: CASNDRGIVYGYTF. The chain combines TRBV5-6 with TRBJ1-2; 9 nucleotides align to TRBD1. Germline V CDR1 and CDR2: SGHDT, YYEEEE. The CDR3 extends over 14 amino acids. The junction had 7 bases not matched to a gene; V was cut back by 6 bases and J by 4 bases.

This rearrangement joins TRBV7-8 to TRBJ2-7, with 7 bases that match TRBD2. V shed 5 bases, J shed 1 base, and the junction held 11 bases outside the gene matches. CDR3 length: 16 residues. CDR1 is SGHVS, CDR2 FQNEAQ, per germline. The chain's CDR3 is CASSLGPGRVSYEQYF. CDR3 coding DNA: TGTGCCAGCAGCCTCGGGCCTGGGAGGGTATCCTACGAGCAGTACTTC.

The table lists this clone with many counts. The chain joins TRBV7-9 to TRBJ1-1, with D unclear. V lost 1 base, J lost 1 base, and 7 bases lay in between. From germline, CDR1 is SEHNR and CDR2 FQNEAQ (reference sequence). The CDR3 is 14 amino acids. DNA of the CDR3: TGTGCCAGCAGCTTAGTTAGACAGAACACTGAAGCTTTCTTT. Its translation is CASSLVRQNTEAFF. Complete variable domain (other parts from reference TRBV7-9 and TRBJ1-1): DTGVSQNPRHKITKRGQNVTFRCDPISEHNRLYWYRQTLGQGPEFLTYFQNEAQLEKSRLLSDRFSAERPKGSFSTLEIQRTEQGDSAMYLCASSLVRQNTEAFFGQGTRLTVV.

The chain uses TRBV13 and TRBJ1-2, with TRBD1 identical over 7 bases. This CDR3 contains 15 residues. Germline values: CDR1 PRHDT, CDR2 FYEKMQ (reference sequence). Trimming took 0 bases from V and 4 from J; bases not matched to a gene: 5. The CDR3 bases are TGTGCCAGCAGCTTAGGCCGGGACAGTCCCTATGGCTACACCTTC. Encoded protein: CASSLGRDSPYGYTF.

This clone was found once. CDR3 sequence (DNA): TGTGCCAGCAGCGTCACCCCGAGGGTCGGGGCCTACGAGCAGTACTTC. Its protein is CASSVTPRVGAYEQYF. This chain joins TRBV9 and TRBJ2-7; tentative D call: TRBD2 (5 bases). Germline V gives CDR1 SGDLS, CDR2 YYNGEE. The CDR3 sequence is 16 residues long. The V gene lost 2 bases and the J gene lost 2 bases, with 17 bases spanning the gap. The variable domain in full, completed from reference TRBV9 and TRBJ2-7, reads DSGVTQTPKHLITATGQRVTLRCSPRSGDLSVYWYQQSLDQGLQFLIQYYNGEERAKGNILERFSAQQFPDLHSELNLSSLELGDSALYFCASSVTPRVGAYEQYFGPGTRLTVT.

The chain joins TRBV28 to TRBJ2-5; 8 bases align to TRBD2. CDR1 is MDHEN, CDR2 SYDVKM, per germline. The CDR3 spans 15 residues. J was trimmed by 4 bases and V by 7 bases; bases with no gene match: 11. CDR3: CASTPGLEDRETQYF. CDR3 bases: TGTGCCAGCACCCCGGGACTAGAGGACCGAGAGACCCAGTACTTC.

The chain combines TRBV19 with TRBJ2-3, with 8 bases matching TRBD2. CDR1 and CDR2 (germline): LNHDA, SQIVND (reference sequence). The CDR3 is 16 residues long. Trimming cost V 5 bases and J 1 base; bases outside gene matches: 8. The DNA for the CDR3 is TGTGCCAGTAGTCCCCGGGGAGCGGGGGGCACAGATACGCAGTATTTT. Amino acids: CASSPRGAGGTDTQYF.

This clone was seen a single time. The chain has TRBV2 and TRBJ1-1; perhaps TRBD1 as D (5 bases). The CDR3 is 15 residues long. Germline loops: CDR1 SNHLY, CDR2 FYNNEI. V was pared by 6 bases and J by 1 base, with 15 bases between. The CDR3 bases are TGTGCCAGCAGGGGGGGGTCAGCTACGAACACTGAAGCTTTCTTT. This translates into CASRGGSATNTEAFF.

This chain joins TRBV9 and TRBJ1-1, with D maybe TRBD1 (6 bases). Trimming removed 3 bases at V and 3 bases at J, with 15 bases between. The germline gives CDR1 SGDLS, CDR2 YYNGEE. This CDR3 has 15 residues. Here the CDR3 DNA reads TGTGCCAGCAGCGCCCTCGGACAGAAGGACACTGAAGCTTTCTTT. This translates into CASSALGQKDTEAFF. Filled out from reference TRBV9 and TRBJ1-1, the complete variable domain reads DSGVTQTPKHLITATGQRVTLRCSPRSGDLSVYWYQQSLDQGLQFLIQYYNGEERAKGNILERFSAQQFPDLHSELNLSSLELGDSALYFCASSALGQKDTEAFFGQGTRLTVV.

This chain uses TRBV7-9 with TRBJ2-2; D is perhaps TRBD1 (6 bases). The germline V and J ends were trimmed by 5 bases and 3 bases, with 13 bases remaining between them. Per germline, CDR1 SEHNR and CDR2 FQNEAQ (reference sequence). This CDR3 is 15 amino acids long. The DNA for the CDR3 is TGTGCCAGCAGCCCGACAGGCACCTACACCGGGGAGCTGTTTTTT. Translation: CASSPTGTYTGELFF.

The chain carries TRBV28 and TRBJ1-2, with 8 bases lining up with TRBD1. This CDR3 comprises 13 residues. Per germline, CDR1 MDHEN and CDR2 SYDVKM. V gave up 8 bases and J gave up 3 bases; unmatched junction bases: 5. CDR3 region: CASFDRGYYGYTF. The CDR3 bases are TGTGCCAGCTTTGACAGGGGATACTATGGCTACACCTTC.

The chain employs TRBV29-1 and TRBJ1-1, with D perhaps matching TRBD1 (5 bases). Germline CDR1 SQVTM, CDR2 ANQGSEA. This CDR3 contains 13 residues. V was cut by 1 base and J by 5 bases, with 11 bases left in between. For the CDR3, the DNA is TGCAGCGTTGAAGGTCGGGGGGATACTGAAGCTTTCTTT. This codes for CSVEGRGDTEAFF.

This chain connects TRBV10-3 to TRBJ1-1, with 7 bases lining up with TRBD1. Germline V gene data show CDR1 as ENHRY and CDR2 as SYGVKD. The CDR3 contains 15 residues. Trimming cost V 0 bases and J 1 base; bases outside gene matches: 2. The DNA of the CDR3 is TGTGCCATCAGTGAGTCGTACAGGGGGAACACTGAAGCTTTCTTT. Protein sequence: CAISESYRGNTEAFF.

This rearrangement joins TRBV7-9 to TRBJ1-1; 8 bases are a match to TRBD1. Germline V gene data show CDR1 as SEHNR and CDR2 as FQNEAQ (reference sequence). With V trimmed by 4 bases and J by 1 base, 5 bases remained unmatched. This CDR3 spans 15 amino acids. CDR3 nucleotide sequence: TGTGCCAGCAGCTCCCAGGGGGCCCCGAACACTGAAGCTTTCTTT. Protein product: CASSSQGAPNTEAFF. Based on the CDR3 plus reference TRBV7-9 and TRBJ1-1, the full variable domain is DTGVSQNPRHKITKRGQNVTFRCDPISEHNRLYWYRQTLGQGPEFLTYFQNEAQLEKSRLLSDRFSAERPKGSFSTLEIQRTEQGDSAMYLCASSSQGAPNTEAFFGQGTRLTVV.

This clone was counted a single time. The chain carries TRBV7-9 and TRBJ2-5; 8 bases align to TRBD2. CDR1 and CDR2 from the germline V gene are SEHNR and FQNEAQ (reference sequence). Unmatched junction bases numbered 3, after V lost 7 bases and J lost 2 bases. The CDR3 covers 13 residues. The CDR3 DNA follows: TGTGCCAGCAACGGGGGGGTGCAAGAGACCCAGTACTTC. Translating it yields CASNGGVQETQYF.